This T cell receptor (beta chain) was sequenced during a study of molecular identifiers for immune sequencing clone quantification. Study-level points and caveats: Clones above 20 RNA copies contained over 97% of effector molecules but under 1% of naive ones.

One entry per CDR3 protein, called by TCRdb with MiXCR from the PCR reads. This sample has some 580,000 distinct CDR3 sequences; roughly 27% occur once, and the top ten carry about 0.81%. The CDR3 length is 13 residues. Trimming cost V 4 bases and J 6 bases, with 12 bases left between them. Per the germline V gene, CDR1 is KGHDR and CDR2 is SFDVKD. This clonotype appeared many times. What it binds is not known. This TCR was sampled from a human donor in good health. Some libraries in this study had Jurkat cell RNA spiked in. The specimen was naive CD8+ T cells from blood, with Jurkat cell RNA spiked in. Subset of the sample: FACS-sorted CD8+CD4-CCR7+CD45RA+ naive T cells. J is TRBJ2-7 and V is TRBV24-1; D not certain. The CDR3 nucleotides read TGTGCCACCAGTGAATCCACCCTGGGCGAGCAGTACTTC. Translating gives CATSESTLGEQYF.